Each of the 21 T cell receptor beta chains below was sequenced from the same sample in a study of molecular identifiers for immune sequencing clone quantification. TCRdb reprocessed the PCR reads via MiXCR and lists one record per CDR3 protein. Here the sample spans 550,000 to 750,000 distinct CDR3 sequences, just under 20% being singletons. Sequencing used naive CD8+ T cells from blood, with Jurkat cell RNA spiked in. Subset of the sample: FACS-sorted CD8+CD4-CCR7+CD45RA+ naive T cells. These receptors originate from a human donor in good health. Some libraries in this study had Jurkat cell RNA spiked in.

The chain employs TRBV6-2 or TRBV6-3 and TRBJ1-5, with 7 bases identical to TRBD1. CDR1 and CDR2 (germline): MNHEY, SVGEGT. The length of the CDR3 is 18 residues. Germline trimming cut 0 bases from V and 4 bases from J; bases unmatched to any gene: 12. The CDR3 bases are TGTGCCAGCAGTTACTCTCGAACCCTTGACAGGGTTAATCAGCCCCAGCATTTT. Translating gives CASSYSRTLDRVNQPQHF.

This clonotype turned up a few times. This chain joins TRBV27 and TRBJ2-7; tentative D call: TRBD2 (7 bases). V was shortened by 10 bases and J by 5 bases, with 24 bases between the two germline ends. CDR3 length equals 15 residues. Germline V CDR1 and CDR2: MNHEY, SMNVEV (reference sequence). The CDR3 nucleotides read TGTGCCACCCGTCGGGGGGCGGGTAGTCACGACGAGCAGTACTTC. Its protein is CATRRGAGSHDEQYF.

V gene TRBV15 combines with J gene TRBJ2-5; TRBD2 matches 9 bases. This CDR3 spans 17 amino acids. Germline V gene data show CDR1 as LNHNV and CDR2 as YYDKDF (reference sequence). The J segment lost 1 base and the V segment lost 0 bases, leaving 6 bases of the junction unmatched. The CDR3: CATSRDLASGVQETQYF. Written as DNA, the CDR3 is TGTGCCACCAGCAGAGATCTGGCTAGCGGGGTCCAAGAGACCCAGTACTTC.

In DNA form, the CDR3 reads TGTGCCAGCAGCTTAGCCTCGGGAATCCACGAGCAGTACTTC. The encoded protein is CASSLASGIHEQYF. The V gene is TRBV13, the J gene TRBJ2-7, with D possibly being TRBD2 (5 bases). Germline CDR1 PRHDT, CDR2 FYEKMQ (reference sequence). The CDR3 is 14 residues long. The ends were cut back, 1 base at V and 5 bases at J, with 12 bases in the middle. Combining the CDR3 with reference TRBV13 and TRBJ2-7 gives the whole variable domain AAGVIQSPRHLIKEKRETATLKCYPIPRHDTVYWYQQGPGQDPQFLISFYEKMQSDKGSIPDRFSAQQFSDYHSELNMSSLELGDSALYFCASSLASGIHEQYFGPGTRLTVT.

Many counts were recorded for this clonotype. The genes are TRBV7-9 and TRBJ2-5, with 9 nucleotides matching TRBD1. The length of the CDR3 is 17 residues. The ends lost 5 bases at V and 1 base at J; junction bases unmatched: 11. Per germline, CDR1 SEHNR and CDR2 FQNEAQ (reference sequence). Here the CDR3 reads CASSLPGTGRTQETQYF. CDR3 nucleotide sequence: TGTGCCAGCAGCCTGCCCGGGACAGGGAGAACCCAAGAGACCCAGTACTTC. Complete variable domain (other parts from reference TRBV7-9 and TRBJ2-5): DTGVSQNPRHKITKRGQNVTFRCDPISEHNRLYWYRQTLGQGPEFLTYFQNEAQLEKSRLLSDRFSAERPKGSFSTLEIQRTEQGDSAMYLCASSLPGTGRTQETQYFGPGTRLLVL.

There are many counts of this clonotype. The chain has TRBV20-1 and TRBJ2-7, with 11 nucleotides matching TRBD2. CDR1 is DFQATT, CDR2 SNEGSKA, per germline (reference sequence). This CDR3 comprises 13 residues. The junction had 3 bases not matched to a gene; V was cut back by 6 bases and J by 2 bases. CDR3 bases: TGCAGTGCAAAGACTAGCGGGACCTACGAGCAGTACTTC. It is translated as CSAKTSGTYEQYF.

This clonotype was observed a handful of times. This chain joins TRBV3-1 and TRBJ1-2; 7 bases are shared with TRBD1. CDR1 is LGHDT and CDR2 is YNNKEL in the germline V gene (reference sequence). Trimming removed 1 base from V and 3 bases from J; junction bases left unmatched: 11. This CDR3 is 17 amino acids long. The CDR3 region is CASSQGKYRGRDYGYTF. CDR3 nucleotides: TGTGCCAGCAGCCAAGGAAAGTACAGGGGACGGGACTATGGCTACACCTTC.

This clonotype was seen many times. The gene calls are TRBV27 and TRBJ2-5; a possible D gene is TRBD2 (5 bases). The CDR3 spans 15 residues. CDR1 is MNHEY, CDR2 SMNVEV, per germline (reference sequence). V was cut by 6 bases and J by 0 bases, with 14 bases left in between. As DNA, the CDR3 is TGTGCCAGCAGCGGCCAACTAGAGAACCAAGAGACCCAGTACTTC. It translates to CASSGQLENQETQYF.

In its sample, this clonotype was seen many times. The V call is TRBV29-1, the J call TRBJ2-2; 10 bases map to TRBD2. Trimming took 6 bases from V and 5 from J; bases not matched to a gene: 12. The CDR3 runs 16 residues. In germline, CDR1 is SQVTM, CDR2 ANQGSEA. Written as DNA, the CDR3 is TGCAGCGTCGCTCATAAGCGGGAGGGAGGTACCGGGGAGCTGTTTTTT. Translating gives CSVAHKREGGTGELFF.

In this sample, this clonotype turned up many times. The DNA of the CDR3 is TGTGCCAGCAGTTTGACAGGGGGCGCGTCCGAGCAGTACTTC. Translation: CASSLTGGASEQYF. The chain uses TRBV28 and TRBJ2-7; the match to TRBD1 covers 10 bases. Germline V gene lookup returns CDR1 MDHEN and CDR2 SYDVKM. The CDR3 is made up of 14 amino acids. Unmatched junction bases numbered 5, after V lost 3 bases and J lost 6 bases.

This clonotype was seen at least ten times. The chain links TRBV7-9 to TRBJ2-2; D uncertain. This CDR3 has 14 residues. Trimming removed 2 bases from V and 2 bases from J, with 6 bases in between. Germline lookup yields CDR1 SEHNR and CDR2 FQNEAQ (reference sequence). DNA of the CDR3: TGTGCCAGCAGCTTACTACCAAACACCGGGGAGCTGTTTTTT. Its translation is CASSLLPNTGELFF.

Comment on this clonotype: A much larger clone lies one base from this, so it may be a read error. V is TRBV5-5 and J is TRBJ2-3; D unclear. CDR3 length: 11 residues. Germline CDR1 is SGHKS and CDR2 is YYEKEE (reference sequence). V lost 5 bases, J lost 10 bases, and 11 bases lay in between. The DNA for the CDR3 is TGTGCCAGCAGTAACCGGAATGCGCAGTATTTT. Protein: CASSNRNAQYF.

With regard to this clonotype: A much larger clone lies a single base off, so this may be a read error. The chain couples TRBV4-2 to TRBJ1-5; D gene ambiguous. Germline values: CDR1 LGHNA, CDR2 YNFKEQ. With 0 bases removed from V and 6 bases from J, the gap between germline ends came to 12 bases. The CDR3 length is 15 residues. The CDR3 DNA reads as TGTGCCAGCAGCCAAGATCCAGAATCTAGTCAGCCCCAGCATTTT. Translating gives CASSQDPESSQPQHF.

This clonotype has ten or more counts. J is TRBJ1-1 and V is TRBV30; D perhaps matches TRBD1 (6 bases). Between the trimmed V and J ends, which lost 1 base and 5 bases, there was a span of 14 bases. Germline loops: CDR1 GTSNPN, CDR2 SVGIG (reference sequence). The CDR3 length is 14 residues. The CDR3 loop reads CAWSAGGLGTEAFF. The CDR3 DNA follows: TGTGCCTGGAGTGCTGGGGGGCTCGGGACTGAAGCTTTCTTT. The full variable domain, rest sourced from reference TRBV30 and TRBJ1-1, is SQTIHQWPATLVQPVGSPLSLECTVEGTSNPNLYWYRQAAGRGLQLLFYSVGIGQISSEVPQNLSASRPQDRQFILSSKKLLLSDSGFYLCAWSAGGLGTEAFFGQGTRLTVV.

This clonotype was observed many times. The V and J genes are TRBV7-9 and TRBJ2-5; D possibly corresponds to TRBD1 (6 bases). Germline V lookup: CDR1 SEHNR, CDR2 FQNEAQ (reference sequence). This CDR3 is built from 14 residues. V was shortened by 5 bases and J by 2 bases, with 12 bases between the two germline ends. CDR3 protein: CASSASGDQETQYF. The CDR3 nucleotides are TGTGCCAGCAGCGCCTCAGGGGATCAAGAGACCCAGTACTTC. The full variable domain, with the rest looked up from reference TRBV7-9 and TRBJ2-5, is DTGVSQNPRHKITKRGQNVTFRCDPISEHNRLYWYRQTLGQGPEFLTYFQNEAQLEKSRLLSDRFSAERPKGSFSTLEIQRTEQGDSAMYLCASSASGDQETQYFGPGTRLLVL.

This clonotype was detected ten times or more. This chain joins TRBV27 and TRBJ2-3; 10 bases fit TRBD2. This CDR3 is 14 amino acids long. Germline-derived CDR1 and CDR2 are MNHEY and SMNVEV (reference sequence). V was pared by 3 bases and J by 4 bases, with 1 base of the junction left unmatched. CDR3 protein: CASSFSGGADTQYF. CDR3 coding DNA: TGTGCCAGCAGTTTCAGCGGGGGGGCAGATACGCAGTATTTT.

This chain links TRBV29-1 with TRBJ1-2; D not certain. Germline assignment: CDR1 SQVTM and CDR2 ANQGSEA. The ends were cut back, 6 bases at V and 4 bases at J, with 9 bases in the middle. There are 11 residues in the CDR3. The CDR3 DNA is TGCAGCGTAGTCTCCCTCTATGGCTACACCTTC. This codes for CSVVSLYGYTF.

A note on this clonotype: This may come from a read error, since a much larger clone is one base off. The chain recombines TRBV19 with TRBJ1-4; no reliable D call. Germline loops: CDR1 LNHDA, CDR2 SQIVND (reference sequence). The CDR3 runs 16 residues. This CDR3 reads CASSSQDVYANEKLVF. CDR3 nucleotide sequence: TGTGCCAGTAGTTCGCAGGACGTGTATGCTAATGAAAAACTGGTTTTT.

This CDR3 reads CASSPLGGASGGYEQFF. The CDR3 bases are TGTGCCAGCAGCCCCCTGGGCGGGGCTAGCGGGGGTTATGAGCAGTTCTTC. The chain couples TRBV7-9 to TRBJ2-1; 10 bases line up with TRBD2. In germline, CDR1 is SEHNR, CDR2 FQNEAQ (reference sequence). Trimming took 5 bases from V and 8 from J; bases not matched to a gene: 15. CDR3 length: 17 residues.

In its sample, this clonotype was seen many times. The genes are TRBV15 and TRBJ1-3; no clear D gene. This CDR3 has 15 residues. V was trimmed by 3 bases and J by 0 bases, leaving 9 bases between them. The germline gives CDR1 LNHNV, CDR2 YYDKDF (reference sequence). Here the CDR3 DNA reads TGTGCCACCAGCAGGGACTTCAACTCTGGAAACACCATATATTTT. This encodes CATSRDFNSGNTIYF.

This clonotype was recorded many times. CDR3: CASRGTYLNTGELFF. CDR3 nucleotides: TGTGCCAGCAGGGGGACATATCTTAACACCGGGGAGCTGTTTTTT. This chain joins TRBV6-2 or TRBV6-3 and TRBJ2-2; TRBD1 is a possible D gene (6 bases). V was trimmed by 6 bases and J by 2 bases, leaving 13 bases between them. Germline CDR1 is MNHEY and CDR2 is SVGEGT. The CDR3 contains 15 residues.